This T cell receptor beta chain comes out of a study of patients and donors after allogeneic stem cell transplantation. From the RT-PCR reads, TCRdb called clonotypes with MiXCR, one entry per CDR3 protein. This sample yields about a million distinct CDR3 sequences, of which 18% are seen a single time; roughly 6% belongs to the top ten. Trimming pared 2 bases from V and 0 bases from J, leaving 10 bases between. The CDR3 consists of 15 residues. Germline assignment: CDR1 LNHNV and CDR2 YYDKDF (reference sequence). V and J are TRBV15 and TRBJ1-1, with D hard to call. The sequencing sample was made of blood, either unsorted or a sorted T cell fraction (not recorded which). The sequence came from a human donor who was either an allogeneic HSCT recipient or a stem cell or donor lymphocyte infusion donor (not recorded which). It is not recorded whose cells these are; they may come from a transplant donor. DNA for the CDR3: TGTGCCACCAGCAGACAGTCTCGGATGAACACTGAAGCTTTCTTT. As protein: CATSRQSRMNTEAFF.